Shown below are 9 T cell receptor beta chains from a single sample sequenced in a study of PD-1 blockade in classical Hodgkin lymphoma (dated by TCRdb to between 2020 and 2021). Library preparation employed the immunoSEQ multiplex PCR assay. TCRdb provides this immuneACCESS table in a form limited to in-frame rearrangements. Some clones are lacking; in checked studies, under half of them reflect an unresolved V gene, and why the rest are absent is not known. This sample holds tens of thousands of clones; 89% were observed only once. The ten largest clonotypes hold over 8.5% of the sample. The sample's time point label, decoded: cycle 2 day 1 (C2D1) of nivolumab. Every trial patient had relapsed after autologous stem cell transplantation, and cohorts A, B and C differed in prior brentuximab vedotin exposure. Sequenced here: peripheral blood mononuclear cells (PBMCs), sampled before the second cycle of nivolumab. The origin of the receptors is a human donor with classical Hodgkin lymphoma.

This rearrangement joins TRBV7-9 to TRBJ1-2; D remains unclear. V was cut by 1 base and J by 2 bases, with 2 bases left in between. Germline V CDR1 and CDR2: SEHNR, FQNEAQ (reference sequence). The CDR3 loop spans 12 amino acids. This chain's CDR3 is CASSLGNYGYTF. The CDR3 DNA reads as TGTGCCAGCAGCTTAGGGAACTATGGCTACACCTTC.

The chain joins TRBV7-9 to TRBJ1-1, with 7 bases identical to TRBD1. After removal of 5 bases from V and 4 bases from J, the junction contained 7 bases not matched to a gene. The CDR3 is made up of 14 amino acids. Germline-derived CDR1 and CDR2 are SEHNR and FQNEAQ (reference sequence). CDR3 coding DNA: TGTGCCAGCAGCCGACAGGGTCAGTTCACTGAAGCTTTCTTT. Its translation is CASSRQGQFTEAFF.

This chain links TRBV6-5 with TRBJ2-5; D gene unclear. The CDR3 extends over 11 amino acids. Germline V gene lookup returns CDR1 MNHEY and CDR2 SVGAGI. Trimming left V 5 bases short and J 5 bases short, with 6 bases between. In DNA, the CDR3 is TGTGCCAGCAGTAACGGGGAGACCCAGTACTTC. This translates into CASSNGETQYF.

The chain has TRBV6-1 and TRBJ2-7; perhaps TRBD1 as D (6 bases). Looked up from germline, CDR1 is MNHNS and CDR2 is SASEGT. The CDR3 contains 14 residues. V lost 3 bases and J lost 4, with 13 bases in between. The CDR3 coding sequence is TGTGCCAGCAGTGACAGGGGTAGGATTTACGAGCAGTACTTC. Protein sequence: CASSDRGRIYEQYF.

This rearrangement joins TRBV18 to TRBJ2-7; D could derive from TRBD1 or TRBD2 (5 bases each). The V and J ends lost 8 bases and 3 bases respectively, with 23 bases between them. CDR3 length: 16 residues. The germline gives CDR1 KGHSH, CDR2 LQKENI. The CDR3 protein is CASLGRTGPGRYEQYF. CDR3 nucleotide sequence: TGTGCCAGCCTAGGTAGGACCGGTCCGGGACGCTACGAGCAGTACTTC.

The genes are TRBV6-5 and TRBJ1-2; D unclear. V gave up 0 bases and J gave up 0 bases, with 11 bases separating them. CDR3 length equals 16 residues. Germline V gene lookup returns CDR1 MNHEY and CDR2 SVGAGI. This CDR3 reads CASSYSPGNANYGYTF. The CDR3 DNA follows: TGTGCCAGCAGTTACTCGCCGGGGAATGCTAACTATGGCTACACCTTC.

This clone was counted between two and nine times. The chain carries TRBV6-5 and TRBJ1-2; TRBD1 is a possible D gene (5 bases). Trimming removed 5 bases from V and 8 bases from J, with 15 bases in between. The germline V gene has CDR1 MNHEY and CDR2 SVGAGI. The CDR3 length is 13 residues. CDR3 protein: CASSGTSAGGYTF. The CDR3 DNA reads TGTGCCAGCAGTGGGACCTCGGCGGGAGGCTACACCTTC.

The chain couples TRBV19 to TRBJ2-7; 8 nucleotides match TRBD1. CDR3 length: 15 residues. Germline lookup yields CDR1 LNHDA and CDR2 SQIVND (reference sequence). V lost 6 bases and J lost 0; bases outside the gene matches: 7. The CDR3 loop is CASREQGVGSYEQYF. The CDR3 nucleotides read TGTGCCAGTAGGGAACAGGGGGTCGGCTCCTACGAGCAGTACTTC.

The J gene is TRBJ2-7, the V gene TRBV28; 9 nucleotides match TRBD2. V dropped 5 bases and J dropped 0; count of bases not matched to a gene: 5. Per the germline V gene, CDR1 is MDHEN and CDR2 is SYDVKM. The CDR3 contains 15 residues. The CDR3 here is CASSVTSGYSYEQYF. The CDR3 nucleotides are TGTGCCAGCAGTGTTACTAGCGGGTACTCCTACGAGCAGTACTTC.